Sequencing of this T cell receptor beta chain was carried out in a study of Ad26.COV2.S vaccination and SARS-CoV-2 variants. Study at large: Ad26.COV2.S, an intramuscular injection, was given once or twice 56 days apart.

Germline V CDR1 and CDR2: MNHEY, SVGAGI. V dropped 0 bases and J dropped 7 bases, with 15 bases sitting between them. The CDR3 runs 16 residues. Note on this clone: Its antigen remains unidentified.

Study findings and constraints: Recipients of either vaccine or placebo displayed similar breadth of non-spike TCRs.

Described treatment: approximately 18 received Ad26.COV2.S at low or high dose, single or two shots; several received placebo; per-sample allocation not given. The samples were gathered on day 63 after the first injection of vaccine or placebo. The table came from immunoSEQ multiplex PCR; TCRdb's copy has only in-frame clones and leaves some out. The sample contains around 500,000 clones, 89% of which appear only once. The sample in question was peripheral blood, obtained in a trial of Ad26.COV2.S vaccine versus placebo. The chain joins TRBV6-5 to TRBJ2-2; D uncertain. The receptor was derived from a person between 18 and 59 years old who received the Ad26.COV2.S COVID-19 vaccine or a placebo. The CDR3 protein is CASSYSFRGHNGELFF. The CDR3 nucleotides read TGTGCCAGCAGTTACTCGTTTCGTGGGCATAACGGGGAGCTGTTTTTT.